The 25 T cell receptor beta chains in this list originate from one sample, sequenced in a study of beta chain features in type 1 diabetes (dated by TCRdb to the late 2010s). The library was made by the immunoSEQ multiplex PCR assay. The entire isolated RNA was reverse transcribed using the High Capacity cDNA Reverse Transcription Kit, and thus expressed TCRB transcripts were sequenced. As stored in TCRdb, this immuneACCESS dataset retains in-frame rearrangements with V and J assigned. A fraction of the clones does not appear; measured against another copy, unresolved V genes explain less than half of the discrepancy, and the remainder lacks a known reason. For this sample there are 810,000 or so clones; roughly 17% appear just once. 0.023% of the sample is taken by the ten largest. The sequenced sample consisted of naive CD4+ T cells from blood. The sample's cell subset or site label is to be understood as: true naive CD4+ T cells. These TCRs come from a woman aged 18-35 years in good health.

This chain connects TRBV7-9 to TRBJ2-7, with D perhaps TRBD2 (5 bases). The CDR3 length is 14 residues. CDR1 and CDR2 from the germline V gene are SEHNR and FQNEAQ (reference sequence). Deletions cut 1 base from V and 7 bases from J, with 14 bases between. Here the CDR3 DNA reads TGTGCCAGCAGCTTAGGCCGGGCCCCGGGGGAGCAGTACTTC. Protein product: CASSLGRAPGEQYF.

V gene TRBV27 combines with J gene TRBJ1-6; TRBD1 aligns across 8 bases. The germline V gene encodes CDR1 MNHEY and CDR2 SMNVEV (reference sequence). Trimming took 5 bases from V and 11 from J; bases not matched to a gene: 8. CDR3 length: 14 amino acids. The chain's CDR3 is CASSAGQEITPLHF. The DNA of the CDR3 is TGTGCCAGCAGTGCGGGACAGGAGATCACACCCCTCCACTTT.

This clone has more than one count but fewer than ten. V gene TRBV9 combines with J gene TRBJ2-1, with D tentatively TRBD2 (5 bases). CDR1 SGDLS and CDR2 YYNGEE come from the germline V gene. The CDR3 contains 12 residues. V lost 5 bases and J lost 10, with 13 bases in between. Here the CDR3 DNA reads TGTGCCAGCAGTGCCCTTAGAGGGGAGCAGTTCTTC. Amino acids: CASSALRGEQFF. The entire variable domain, with the rest obtained from reference TRBV9 and TRBJ2-1, is as follows: DSGVTQTPKHLITATGQRVTLRCSPRSGDLSVYWYQQSLDQGLQFLIQYYNGEERAKGNILERFSAQQFPDLHSELNLSSLELGDSALYFCASSALRGEQFFGPGTRLTVL.

The table lists this clone with a few counts. V and J are TRBV4-3 and TRBJ2-3; D not resolved. This CDR3 spans 14 amino acids. Germline V gene sequence: CDR1 LGHNA, CDR2 YSLEER. The ends were cut back, 1 base at V and 0 bases at J, with 5 bases in the middle. CDR3 sequence reads: CASSQVTSTDTQYF. The CDR3 DNA is TGCGCCAGCAGCCAAGTGACTAGCACAGATACGCAGTATTTT.

V gene TRBV15 combines with J gene TRBJ2-2; perhaps TRBD2 as D (5 bases). The CDR3 sequence is 17 residues long. The V gene's germline CDR1 is LNHNV and CDR2 YYDKDF (reference sequence). Trimming removed 1 base at V and 1 base at J, with 13 bases between. CDR3 sequence (DNA): TGTGCCACCAGCAGAGGTCGAGGGAGTTGGAACACCGGGGAGCTGTTTTTT. Protein: CATSRGRGSWNTGELFF.

The rearrangement uses TRBV7-2 and TRBJ2-7; D possibly corresponds to TRBD2 (6 bases). Germline assignment: CDR1 SGHTA and CDR2 FQGNSA. V was clipped by 8 bases and J by 4 bases, with 9 bases between them. There are 11 residues in the CDR3. CDR3 in DNA: TGTGCCAGCGCGGCGGGATACGAGCAGTACTTC. Translation gives CASAAGYEQYF.

The rearrangement uses TRBV7-9 and TRBJ2-2; weak D call: TRBD2 (6 bases). The CDR3 covers 13 residues. Trimming pared 6 bases from V and 6 bases from J, leaving 11 bases between. Germline V lookup: CDR1 SEHNR, CDR2 FQNEAQ (reference sequence). In nucleotides, the CDR3 is TGTGCCAGCAGACTAGCTGGCCCCGGGGAGCTGTTTTTT. This encodes CASRLAGPGELFF.

There are a few counts of this clone. The chain links TRBV5-6 to TRBJ2-7; D remains unclear. The CDR3 length is 13 residues. Germline V gives CDR1 SGHDT, CDR2 YYEEEE. The V and J ends lost 0 bases and 4 bases respectively, with 8 bases between them. CDR3 region: CASSLGQNYEQYF. As DNA, the CDR3 is TGTGCCAGCAGCTTGGGGCAGAATTACGAGCAGTACTTC.

This clone was detected a few times. The chain recombines TRBV7-2 with TRBJ2-3, with 14 positions matching TRBD2. This CDR3 spans 15 amino acids. The trim removed 1 base at V and 14 bases at J, leaving 8 bases unmatched. Germline V gene sequence: CDR1 SGHTA, CDR2 FQGNSA. CDR3 protein: CASSLDRTSGRTRYF. The CDR3 DNA is TGTGCCAGCAGCTTAGACAGGACTAGCGGGAGGACCAGGTATTTT.

Only a few counts were recorded for this clone. This sequence joins TRBV6-5 and TRBJ2-7; 9 bases align to TRBD1. In germline, CDR1 is MNHEY, CDR2 SVGAGI. The CDR3 loop spans 15 amino acids. J lost 3 bases, V lost 6 bases, and 9 bases had no gene match. The CDR3 loop reads CASRRSGQGYYEQYF. In DNA, the CDR3 is TGTGCCAGCAGGAGATCGGGACAGGGTTACTACGAGCAGTACTTC.

This chain joins TRBV6-5 and TRBJ1-1, with D tentatively TRBD1 (5 bases). The CDR3 runs to 13 residues. The V end was cut by 8 bases, the J end by 1 base, with 11 bases between. Germline CDR1 MNHEY, CDR2 SVGAGI. CDR3 sequence: CASAWGSNTEAFF. CDR3 nucleotides: TGTGCCAGCGCATGGGGGTCGAACACTGAAGCTTTCTTT.

V is TRBV6-5 and J is TRBJ1-4; tentative D call: TRBD1 (6 bases). CDR3 length: 15 residues. Germline assignment: CDR1 MNHEY and CDR2 SVGAGI. V was pared by 0 bases and J by 4 bases, with 9 bases between. The CDR3 DNA reads as TGTGCCAGCAGTTACTCGGGGACACTTAATGAAAAACTGTTTTTT. Translating gives CASSYSGTLNEKLFF.

J is TRBJ1-5 and V is TRBV6-5; D gene unclear. CDR3 length equals 13 residues. CDR1 and CDR2 (germline): MNHEY, SVGAGI. Trimming removed 7 bases at V and 9 bases at J, with 16 bases between. In nucleotides, the CDR3 is TGTGCCAGCACCTTATCCCCTGGGCGGCCCCAGCATTTT. This sequence encodes CASTLSPGRPQHF.

This clone was counted only a few times. The genes are TRBV28 and TRBJ2-3, with 10 bases lining up with TRBD2. The germline gives CDR1 MDHEN, CDR2 SYDVKM. The length of the CDR3 is 16 residues. J lost 1 base, V lost 6 bases, and 7 bases had no gene match. The CDR3, as DNA: TGTGCCAGCAGCCCCGACCTAGCGGGAGGCACAGATACGCAGTATTTT. The encoded protein is CASSPDLAGGTDTQYF.

This clone appeared a few times. Other DNA sequences from this sample encode an identical CDR3 as well. V usage is TRBV18 and J usage is TRBJ1-5; D is uncertain. Trimming took 5 bases from V and 5 from J, leaving 10 bases between them. Looked up from germline, CDR1 is KGHSH and CDR2 is LQKENI. This CDR3 comprises 13 residues. CDR3 nucleotide sequence: TGTGCCAGCTCAGCCGGGAGAGATCAGCCCCAGCATTTT. Protein sequence: CASSAGRDQPQHF.

This clone was found a few times. The CDR3 bases are TGTGCCAGCAGCTCGGGACTAGCGGGATTCAGTGAGCAGTTCTTC. Translated: CASSSGLAGFSEQFF. The V call is TRBV7-8, the J call TRBJ2-1, with 13 bases fitting TRBD2. This CDR3 is 15 amino acids long. Germline-derived CDR1 and CDR2 are SGHVS and FQNEAQ. V lost 4 bases and J lost 9; bases outside the gene matches: 6.

This chain joins TRBV5-4 and TRBJ2-5; 12 bases match TRBD2. From germline, CDR1 is SGHNT and CDR2 YYREEE (reference sequence). The CDR3 length is 16 residues. V lost 0 bases, J lost 4 bases, and 4 bases stayed unmatched. The CDR3 spells CASSLGLAGGRETQYF. For the CDR3, the DNA is TGTGCCAGCAGCTTGGGTCTAGCGGGAGGGAGAGAGACCCAGTACTTC.

This clone was detected only a few times. The rearrangement links TRBV2 to TRBJ2-5; perhaps TRBD2 as D (5 bases). CDR3 size: 11 residues. In germline, CDR1 is SNHLY, CDR2 FYNNEI. V lost 7 bases and J 5 bases, leaving 8 bases between the germline ends. For the CDR3, the DNA is TGTGCCAGCAAGGAGGAGGAGACCCAGTACTTC. This encodes CASKEEETQYF.

This clone was counted only a few times. CDR3 residues: CASSLYQGADTQYF. CDR3 DNA sequence: TGTGCCAGCAGCCTATACCAGGGTGCAGATACGCAGTATTTT. The chain couples TRBV7-2 to TRBJ2-3; possibly TRBD1 for D (5 bases). The CDR3 runs 14 residues. The V gene's germline CDR1 is SGHTA and CDR2 FQGNSA. The ends were cut back, 5 bases at V and 4 bases at J, with 13 bases in the middle. Full variable domain (missing parts from reference TRBV7-2 and TRBJ2-3): GAGVSQSPSNKVTEKGKDVELRCDPISGHTALYWYRQSLGQGLEFLIYFQGNSAPDKSGLPSDRFSAERTGGSVSTLTIQRTQQEDSAVYLCASSLYQGADTQYFGPGTRLTVL.

The gene calls are TRBV5-1 and TRBJ2-3; 12 bases match TRBD2. CDR1 is SGHRS and CDR2 is YFSETQ in the germline V gene. CDR3 length equals 18 residues. Trimming took 4 bases from V and 1 from J; bases not matched to a gene: 10. CDR3 loop: CASSTTTSGSHGTDTQYF. The CDR3 DNA reads as TGCGCCAGCAGCACCACGACTAGCGGGAGTCACGGCACAGATACGCAGTATTTT.

Of note for this clone: Other DNA sequences in the sample encode the same CDR3. The rearrangement joins TRBV7-9 to TRBJ2-1, with D possibly matching TRBD1 (6 bases). The CDR3 covers 15 residues. Germline values: CDR1 SEHNR, CDR2 FQNEAQ (reference sequence). Trimming took 1 base from V and 0 from J, leaving 7 bases between them. The CDR3 sequence is CASSLEGGSYNEQFF. CDR3 in DNA: TGTGCCAGCAGCTTAGAAGGGGGCTCCTACAATGAGCAGTTCTTC. Supplemented by reference TRBV7-9 and TRBJ2-1, the full variable domain reads DTGVSQNPRHKITKRGQNVTFRCDPISEHNRLYWYRQTLGQGPEFLTYFQNEAQLEKSRLLSDRFSAERPKGSFSTLEIQRTEQGDSAMYLCASSLEGGSYNEQFFGPGTRLTVL.

This clone occurred a few times. Other DNA sequences within the sample encode an identical CDR3. J is TRBJ1-1 and V is TRBV2; no reliable D call. CDR1 is SNHLY, CDR2 FYNNEI, per germline. V lost 4 bases and J lost 4, with 4 bases in between. CDR3 length: 11 amino acids. The CDR3 region is CASSVSTEAFF. CDR3 bases: TGTGCCAGCAGTGTGTCCACTGAAGCTTTCTTT.

The chain recombines TRBV5-4 with TRBJ2-5; D not resolved. Deletions cut 4 bases from V and 1 base from J, with 11 bases between. Germline V gene lookup returns CDR1 SGHNT and CDR2 YYREEE (reference sequence). The CDR3 sequence is 14 residues long. CDR3 amino acids: CASSLAGFQETQYF. The CDR3 nucleotides are TGTGCCAGCAGCCTTGCCGGATTCCAAGAGACCCAGTACTTC.

This clone has more than one count but fewer than ten. The chain couples TRBV6-5 to TRBJ2-2; TRBD1 might be the D (5 bases). From germline, CDR1 is MNHEY and CDR2 SVGAGI. The CDR3 has 15 residues. Trimming cost V 8 bases and J 2 bases, with 15 bases left between them. CDR3 amino acids: CASCSKTENTGELFF. The CDR3 DNA is TGTGCCAGCTGTTCTAAGACAGAAAACACCGGGGAGCTGTTTTTT.

The rearrangement links TRBV4-1 to TRBJ1-4; the D is unclear. The germline CDR1 and CDR2 sequences are MGHRA and YSYEKL. The CDR3 covers 14 residues. With 1 base removed from V and 8 bases from J, the gap between germline ends came to 11 bases. The CDR3 DNA reads as TGCGCCAGCAGCCAAGTCCGCCTAGGGGAAAAACTGTTTTTT. Its protein product is CASSQVRLGEKLFF.